Presented here are 27 T cell receptor beta chains from one specimen sequenced in a study of metastatic and nonmetastatic thyroid tumors. All patients were untreated before thyroid surgery. TCRdb re-called the PCR reads with MiXCR. Of over 55,000 clones in the sample, just under 30% were seen once. The sample consisted of blood. The receptors stem from a female donor with papillary thyroid cancer or a benign thyroid nodule (not recorded which). Some clones in this sample may be carry-over from other donors' samples.

By frequency in the sample, this clone is medium-sized. V and J are TRBV28 and TRBJ1-1; 7 nucleotides agree with TRBD1. This CDR3 region has 14 residues. Germline V gene sequence: CDR1 MDHEN, CDR2 SYDVKM. J gave up 0 bases and V 6 bases, and 4 bases lay outside the gene matches. The CDR3 region is CASRSGQVNTEAFF. In nucleotides, the CDR3 is TGTGCCAGCAGGTCTGGACAGGTGAACACTGAAGCTTTCTTT.

The chain joins TRBV20-1 to TRBJ2-3; possible D gene TRBD2, 5 bases. Germline CDR1 is DFQATT and CDR2 is SNEGSKA (reference sequence). The CDR3 consists of 15 residues. V was pared by 1 base and J by 2 bases, with 13 bases between. CDR3 residues: CSARGLDFPTDTQYF. In nucleotides, the CDR3 is TGCAGTGCTAGAGGTCTGGACTTCCCCACAGATACGCAGTATTTT.

In this sample, this clone turned up a few times. The CDR3 coding sequence is TGTGCCACCAGTTCCGCCACGGGGGACTACGAGCAGTACTTC. Its protein is CATSSATGDYEQYF. The genes are TRBV24-1 and TRBJ2-7, with D perhaps matching TRBD2 (6 bases). The CDR3 has 14 residues. With 6 bases removed from V and 3 bases from J, the gap between germline ends came to 14 bases. CDR1 KGHDR and CDR2 SFDVKD come from the germline V gene.

The V call is TRBV3-1, the J call TRBJ1-1; D gene ambiguous. The V end was cut by 4 bases, the J end by 4 bases, with 13 bases between. This CDR3 has 14 residues. Germline CDR1 LGHDT, CDR2 YNNKEL (reference sequence). In DNA, the CDR3 is TGTGCCAGCAGCCTATATGGGAGGGTCACTGAAGCTTTCTTT. As protein: CASSLYGRVTEAFF.

The chain carries TRBV18 and TRBJ2-7; D call uncertain. Looked up from germline, CDR1 is KGHSH and CDR2 is LQKENI. V gave up 0 bases and J gave up 6 bases, with 9 bases separating them. The CDR3 runs to 13 residues. This CDR3 reads CASSPPDTFEQYF. The CDR3 DNA is TGTGCCAGCTCACCACCGGATACATTCGAGCAGTACTTC. The complete variable domain, with remaining parts taken from reference TRBV18 and TRBJ2-7, reads NAGVMQNPRHLVRRRGQEARLRCSPMKGHSHVYWYRQLPEEGLKFMVYLQKENIIDESGMPKERFSAEFPKEGPSILRIQQVVRGDSAAYFCASSPPDTFEQYFGPGTRLTVT.

This clone was counted only a few times. The J gene is TRBJ2-1, the V gene TRBV27; 14 positions match TRBD2. V lost 7 bases and J lost 6; bases outside the gene matches: 5. Germline-derived CDR1 and CDR2 are MNHEY and SMNVEV (reference sequence). The CDR3 loop spans 15 amino acids. CDR3 sequence (DNA): TGTGCCAGCACTTCCGGGACTAGCGGGAGCAATGAGCAGTTCTTC. This encodes CASTSGTSGSNEQFF.

This chain joins TRBV4-3 and TRBJ2-1, with D perhaps TRBD1 (5 bases). Deletions cut 6 bases from V and 6 bases from J, with 12 bases between. The CDR3 is made up of 13 amino acids. From germline, CDR1 is LGHNA and CDR2 YSLEER. CDR3 bases: TGCGCCAGCAGGCCTACTCAGGGCAATGAGCAGTTCTTC. Protein product: CASRPTQGNEQFF.

This chain connects TRBV27 to TRBJ2-2; no clear D gene. The CDR3 runs to 13 residues. The germline V and J ends were trimmed by 11 bases and 1 base, with 11 bases remaining between them. Germline CDR1 is MNHEY and CDR2 is SMNVEV (reference sequence). The CDR3 nucleotides are TGTGCCTCGGGTACTCAGAACACCGGGGAGCTGTTTTTT. Translated, it gives CASGTQNTGELFF.

This chain connects TRBV12-3 or TRBV12-4 to TRBJ2-1; 8 bases are a match to TRBD2. The CDR3 is 15 residues long. After removal of 6 bases from V and 4 bases from J, the junction contained 8 bases not matched to a gene. The CDR3 region is CASRTGTSGYNEQFF. The CDR3 coding sequence is TGTGCCAGCAGAACCGGTACTAGCGGTTACAATGAGCAGTTCTTC.

This chain joins TRBV5-1 and TRBJ1-3; D is possibly TRBD1 (5 bases). Germline V gene sequence: CDR1 SGHRS, CDR2 YFSETQ. Trimming cost V 5 bases and J 2 bases, with 11 bases left between them. CDR3 length: 14 amino acids. The CDR3 DNA reads TGCGCCAGCAGTACCGGGACGGCTGGAAACACCATATATTTT. This codes for CASSTGTAGNTIYF.

By sample share, this clone is medium-sized. The genes are TRBV28 and TRBJ1-5; 10 bases match TRBD1. The CDR3 spans 15 residues. Trimming cost V 0 bases and J 7 bases; bases outside gene matches: 3. Germline CDR1 reads MDHEN; CDR2 reads SYDVKM. Written as DNA, the CDR3 is TGTGCCAGCAGTTTATGGGGGACAGGGGCCCAGCCCCAGCATTTT. It yields the protein CASSLWGTGAQPQHF.

This sequence joins TRBV20-1 and TRBJ2-7; D is undetermined. Germline CDR1 DFQATT, CDR2 SNEGSKA (reference sequence). V was trimmed by 4 bases and J by 0 bases, leaving 10 bases between them. This CDR3 region has 13 residues. The DNA of the CDR3 is TGCAGTGCTAATTTAGACGGCTCCTACGAGCAGTACTTC. This sequence encodes CSANLDGSYEQYF.

The chain uses TRBV6-2 or TRBV6-3 and TRBJ1-1, with D possibly being TRBD1 (5 bases). V was pared by 6 bases and J by 2 bases, with 10 bases between. CDR3 length equals 13 residues. Germline CDR1 MNHEY, CDR2 SVGEGT. The CDR3: CASRRDGNTEAFF. As DNA, the CDR3 is TGTGCCAGCAGGCGGGACGGTAACACTGAAGCTTTCTTT.

This chain's CDR3 is CASSLGDRATYGYTF. The CDR3 bases are TGTGCCAGCAGCCTAGGGGACAGGGCGACTTATGGCTACACCTTC. V usage is TRBV3-1 and J usage is TRBJ1-2; 9 nucleotides agree with TRBD1. CDR3 length equals 15 residues. V was pared by 4 bases and J by 5 bases, with 8 bases of the junction left unmatched. Germline V gives CDR1 LGHDT, CDR2 YNNKEL (reference sequence). Supplemented by reference TRBV3-1 and TRBJ1-2, the full variable domain reads DTAVSQTPKYLVTQMGNDKSIKCEQNLGHDTMYWYKQDSKKFLKIMFSYNNKELIINETVPNRFSPKSPDKAHLNLHINSLELGDSAVYFCASSLGDRATYGYTFGSGTRLTVV.

This chain links TRBV28 with TRBJ2-7; D may be TRBD2 (6 bases). The germline V gene has CDR1 MDHEN and CDR2 SYDVKM. The CDR3 has 12 amino acids. Trimming shortened V by 7 bases and J by 2 bases, and 9 bases separated the two germline ends. The CDR3 is CASTGGPYEQYF. CDR3 in DNA: TGTGCCAGCACCGGGGGACCCTACGAGCAGTACTTC.

This clone was seen a few times. The chain employs TRBV6-1 and TRBJ2-7; TRBD2 is a possible D gene (6 bases). The V gene lost 7 bases and the J gene lost 0 bases, with 19 bases spanning the gap. Germline CDR1 and CDR2: MNHNS and SASEGT. This CDR3 has 16 residues. DNA for the CDR3: TGTGCCAGCACCCATGGGGGGAGCCCATCCTCCTACGAGCAGTACTTC. It encodes CASTHGGSPSSYEQYF.

This clone was found a few times. The V call is TRBV19, the J call TRBJ2-2; perhaps D is TRBD1 or TRBD2 (5 bases each). The CDR3 sequence is 13 residues long. Germline CDR1 LNHDA, CDR2 SQIVND (reference sequence). Trimming took off 3 bases at V and 7 bases at J, with 9 bases between the two ends. The CDR3 loop reads CASSILGDGELFF. The CDR3 nucleotides are TGTGCCAGTAGTATCTTGGGGGACGGGGAGCTGTTTTTT.

The table lists this clone with a few counts. The V call is TRBV14, the J call TRBJ2-1; TRBD2 matches 13 bases. The CDR3 covers 15 residues. V trimming: 4 bases; J trimming: 7 bases; junction bases outside the gene matches: 4. Germline assignment: CDR1 SGHDN and CDR2 FVKESK. The CDR3 spells CASSRTSGRANEQFF. CDR3 coding DNA: TGTGCCAGCAGCCGAACTAGCGGGAGGGCGAATGAGCAGTTCTTC. Filled out from reference TRBV14 and TRBJ2-1, the complete variable domain reads EAGVTQFPSHSVIEKGQTVTLRCDPISGHDNLYWYRRVMGKEIKFLLHFVKESKQDESGMPNNRFLAERTGGTYSTLKVQPAELEDSGVYFCASSRTSGRANEQFFGPGTRLTVL.

This clone has ten or more counts. This rearrangement joins TRBV28 to TRBJ1-4, with D perhaps TRBD1 (5 bases). This CDR3 comprises 12 residues. Deletions cut 5 bases from V and 10 bases from J, with 11 bases between. CDR1 and CDR2 (germline): MDHEN, SYDVKM. CDR3 in DNA: TGTGCCAGCAGTCCGCCGAGGGGAAAACTGTTTTTT. As protein: CASSPPRGKLFF.

In regard to this clone: A much larger clonotype is one base distant, so this may be a read error. V is TRBV18 and J is TRBJ2-3; D remains unclear. The CDR3 runs to 11 residues. Germline loops: CDR1 KGHSH, CDR2 LQKENI. V was trimmed by 5 bases and J by 0 bases, leaving 0 bases between them. CDR3 in DNA: TGTGCCAGCTCAAGCACAGATACGCAGTATTTT. Translating it yields CASSSTDTQYF.

Of note for this clone: One end of the junction fails to match germline, which may point to a read error. J is TRBJ1-2 and V is TRBV12-3 or TRBV12-4; 9 bases align to TRBD1. CDR3 length equals 16 residues. CDR3 in DNA: TGTGCCAGCAGCTTAGGGTGGGGACAGGGAGACTATGGCTACACCTTC. Its protein is CASSLGWGQGDYGYTF.

The DNA of the CDR3 is TGTGCCAGCAGTTTGGCCGAAGGGGGGTTAGGAGGCTACACCTTC. Its protein product is CASSLAEGGLGGYTF. This sequence joins TRBV28 and TRBJ1-2; tentative D call: TRBD1 (6 bases). V lost 3 bases and J 8 bases, leaving 19 bases between the germline ends. From germline, CDR1 is MDHEN and CDR2 SYDVKM. CDR3 length: 15 amino acids.

This clone was seen at least ten times. The chain links TRBV7-2 to TRBJ1-2; a weak D match, TRBD1 (6 bases). V lost 3 bases and J 4 bases, leaving 15 bases between the germline ends. The CDR3 runs 15 residues. Germline V CDR1 and CDR2: SGHTA, FQGNSA. The CDR3 DNA reads as TGTGCCAGCAGCTTCTCCAGGGGCTATGGCTATGGCTACACCTTC. Protein sequence: CASSFSRGYGYGYTF.

CDR3 DNA: TGTGCCAGCAGCGGGAGAAATACAGGGGGCGGGGGCTACACCTTC. Translation gives CASSGRNTGGGGYTF. V and J are TRBV6-1 and TRBJ1-2, with 9 bases fitting TRBD1. The CDR3 has 15 amino acids. Unmatched junction bases numbered 13, after V lost 6 bases and J lost 8 bases. Germline V gene sequence: CDR1 MNHNS, CDR2 SASEGT.

The chain uses TRBV30 and TRBJ1-5; tentative D call: TRBD1 (5 bases). The CDR3 extends over 13 amino acids. Germline CDR1 reads GTSNPN; CDR2 reads SVGIG (reference sequence). V lost 0 bases and J lost 2, with 5 bases in between. The CDR3 region has the DNA TGTGCCTGGAGTGTGGGGGGCAATCAGCCCCAGCATTTT. Translating gives CAWSVGGNQPQHF.

This clone appeared a few times. The junction departs from the called germline gene at one end, perhaps through a read error. The chain is built from TRBV29-1 and TRBJ2-7; the D is unclear. Germline V gene data show CDR1 as SQVTM and CDR2 as ANQGSEA. This CDR3 contains 16 residues. DNA for the CDR3: TGCAGCTTTGAAGATCGGGTAGGACCTACGTGTCGCGAGCAGTACTTC. This translates into CSFEDRVGPTCREQYF.

V gene TRBV4-1 combines with J gene TRBJ2-1, with D unclear. The germline V and J ends were trimmed by 5 bases and 1 base, with 6 bases remaining between them. Germline CDR1 reads MGHRA; CDR2 reads YSYEKL. The CDR3 contains 13 residues. The CDR3 sequence: CASSERSYNEQFF. Here the CDR3 DNA reads TGCGCCAGCAGCGAGAGGTCCTACAATGAGCAGTTCTTC.